The 3 T cell receptor beta chains below come from one sample, sequenced in a study of T-cell reconstitution after alpha-beta-depleted transplantation in children. As it was prepared, the TCRbeta library received unique molecular identifiers. TCRdb ran MiXCR on the PCR reads and lists one entry per CDR3 protein. This table holds hundreds of thousands of distinct CDR3 sequences, 10% to 15% found once. The sample here was PBMCs, mostly from graft donor cells, taken 360 days after TCRalphabeta/CD19-depleted stem cell transplant. These receptors came from a male patient under 18 who had a stem cell transplant for acute myeloid leukemia, so the T cells may come from the graft donor.

V usage is TRBV4-3 and J usage is TRBJ1-2, with D uncertain. The CDR3 contains 15 residues. V was shortened by 1 base and J by 3 bases, with 12 bases between the two germline ends. Germline lookup yields CDR1 LGHNA and CDR2 YSLEER. The CDR3: CASSQAGIPDYGYTF. For the CDR3, the DNA is TGCGCCAGCAGCCAAGCGGGGATACCCGACTATGGCTACACCTTC.

This clonotype occurred many times. The V and J genes are TRBV28 and TRBJ1-5, with D perhaps matching TRBD1 (5 bases). CDR3 length: 16 amino acids. Germline loops: CDR1 MDHEN, CDR2 SYDVKM. Trimming stripped 3 bases from V and 0 bases from J, with 12 bases between. CDR3 amino acids: CASSFRAQYSNQPQHF. DNA for the CDR3: TGTGCCAGCAGTTTCAGGGCTCAGTATAGCAATCAGCCCCAGCATTTT.

The V call is TRBV18, the J call TRBJ1-4; TRBD1 matches 7 bases. Germline CDR1 is KGHSH and CDR2 is LQKENI. J lost 8 bases, V lost 3 bases, and 9 bases had no gene match. There are 15 residues in the CDR3. The DNA for the CDR3 is TGTGCCAGCTCACCCCTGACAGGGTGGGGAGAAAAACTGTTTTTT. This codes for CASSPLTGWGEKLFF.